These T cell receptor beta chains were read from a single sample in a study of blood T cells in healthy people across ages. TCRdb independently ran MiXCR on the 5' RACE reads; one entry per CDR3 protein. Among roughly 800,000 distinct CDR3 sequences listed, over 45% were seen once. The sequenced sample consisted of blood. The receptors stem from a man in his thirties or forties in good health. The CDR3 runs from the conserved cysteine through the conserved F or W. D genes are given only for firm matches. Size is omitted from some rows. Given values are once, few, many or a class for expanded clones.

TRBV25-1	13	TRBJ2-5	-	few	TGTGCCAGCAGTGACTGGGGCCGGGAGACCCAGTACTTC	CASSDWGRETQYF
TRBV10-3	13	TRBJ2-5	-	-	TGTGCCATCATAGACAGAGTAAAAGAGACCCAGTACTTC	CAIIDRVKETQYF
TRBV5-1	15	TRBJ2-1	-	-	TGCGCCAGCAGCCAGACAGGTCCGGCGGGTAATGAGCAGTTCTTC	CASSQTGPAGNEQFF
TRBV29-1	13	TRBJ2-5	TRBD1	few	TGCAGCGTTGAGGGGACAGGGGGCGCGACCCAGTACTTC	CSVEGTGGATQYF
TRBV27	14	TRBJ2-7	TRBD1	few	TGTGCCAGCAGTTTTTACAGGGGGGCCTACGAGCAGTACTTC	CASSFYRGAYEQYF
TRBV20-1	11	TRBJ2-7	-	-	TGCAGTGCTTCTGACCGCTACGAGCAGTACTTC	CSASDRYEQYF
TRBV15	15	TRBJ2-5	-	-	TGTGCCACCAGCAGAGATCTTGGAGGGAGAGAGACCCAGTACTTC	CATSRDLGGRETQYF
TRBV7-9	15	TRBJ2-6	-	-	TGTGCCAGCAGCTTAACAGGGTACGGGGTCAACGTCCTGACTTTC	CASSLTGYGVNVLTF
TRBV30	12	TRBJ2-7	-	-	TGTGCCTGGGGAATGGACGGCTACGAGCAGTACTTC	CAWGMDGYEQYF
TRBV28	12	TRBJ2-1	TRBD2	-	TGTGCCACGGGGACTAGAAGGGTCGAGCAGTTCTTC	CATGTRRVEQFF
TRBV28	17	TRBJ2-4	-	once	TGTGCCAGCAGTCAGTATGGGGGACAAGTAGCCAAAAACATTCAGTACTTC	CASSQYGGQVAKNIQYF
TRBV3-1	16	TRBJ2-7	-	-	TGTGCCAGCAGCCAAGCGGGCGGCAGGGAGAGGTACGAGCAGTACTTC	CASSQAGGRERYEQYF
TRBV28	13	TRBJ2-4	-	-	TGTGCCAGCAGTCCGGGCAGGGAAAACATTCAGTACTTC	CASSPGRENIQYF
TRBV5-1	15	TRBJ1-2	-	-	TGCGCCAGCAGCGTCGTTTTTGGGGGTCTCTATGGCTACACCTTC	CASSVVFGGLYGYTF
TRBV5-1	15	TRBJ2-5	TRBD2	few	TGCGCCAGCAGCTTGGGGCGGGGGGGCCAAGAGACCCAGTACTTC	CASSLGRGGQETQYF
TRBV28	13	TRBJ2-1	-	once	TGTGCCAGCTTGGAAGGCTCCTACAATGAGCAGTTCTTC	CASLEGSYNEQFF
TRBV11-2	14	TRBJ2-5	TRBD2	few	TGTGCCAGCAGTCCCAGCGGGAGAGCTGAGACCCAGTACTTC	CASSPSGRAETQYF
TRBV5-1	14	TRBJ2-5	-	few	TGCGCCAGCAGCTTGGACCCCTCCTTGAGTTCCCAGTACTTC	CASSLDPSLSSQYF
TRBV4-1	14	TRBJ1-6	-	once	TGCGCCAGCAGCTATATTCAGTTTAATTCACCCCTCCACTTT	CASSYIQFNSPLHF
TRBV7-9	14	TRBJ2-3	-	few	TGTGCCAGCAGCTTGCCCCACGATGCAGATACGCAGTATTTT	CASSLPHDADTQYF
TRBV7-9	15	TRBJ2-3	-	few	TGTGCCAGCAGCTTAGCCTTACTAGTAGGAGATACGCAGTATTTT	CASSLALLVGDTQYF
TRBV27	15	TRBJ1-1	-	-	TGTGCCAGCGGGGCAGGTGGACAAACAGTCTCTGAAGCTTTCTTT	CASGAGGQTVSEAFF
TRBV6-2/TRBV6-3	18	TRBJ2-1	-	-	TGTGCCAGCAGTAGGGCAGCCTTCAGCTCGAGCTCCTACAATGAGCAGTTCTTC	CASSRAAFSSSSYNEQFF
TRBV21-1	13	TRBJ2-7	-	-	TGTGCCACCCATAGCCGGGGGCCCTCCGAGCAGTACTTC	CATHSRGPSEQYF
TRBV6-5	13	TRBJ2-7	-	few	TGTGCCAGCAGTTACTCTTCTCAGAGCGAGCAGTACTTC	CASSYSSQSEQYF
TRBV29-1	11	TRBJ2-7	-	-	TGCAGCGACGGGACTCACAATGAGCAGTACTTC	CSDGTHNEQYF
TRBV10-3	12	TRBJ2-1	-	-	TGTGCCATCAGTGAGTCTGAAAATGAGCAGTTCTTC	CAISESENEQFF
TRBV20-1	12	TRBJ1-2	-	few	TGCAGTGCTAGGCACAGCTCCTATGGCTACACCTTC	CSARHSSYGYTF
TRBV29-1	12	TRBJ2-7	-	-	TGCAGCGCAAAGTTGGTCGCGGGGGAGCAGTACTTC	CSAKLVAGEQYF
TRBV5-1	14	TRBJ2-7	-	few	TGCGCCAGCAGCACGCAACCGGGAGACTACGAGCAGTACTTC	CASSTQPGDYEQYF
TRBV6-2/TRBV6-3	15	TRBJ2-2	TRBD1	-	TGTGCCAGCATCTCGGACAGGGAATACACCGGGGAGCTGTTTTTT	CASISDREYTGELFF
TRBV11-1	15	TRBJ2-7	-	-	TGTGCCAGCCGACGAGGGGGGACGCTCCCCTACGAGCAGTACTTC	CASRRGGTLPYEQYF
TRBV4-3	14	TRBJ2-5	-	-	TGCGCCAGCAGCCCCGCAGGATTTGCAGAGACCCAGTACTTC	CASSPAGFAETQYF
TRBV7-2	18	TRBJ2-3	TRBD2	-	TGTGCCAGCAGCTATAGAGCGGGAGCGGGGCCCCTGGCAGATACGCAGTATTTT	CASSYRAGAGPLADTQYF
TRBV6-5	11	TRBJ2-1	TRBD2	-	TGTGCCAGCGTGGCGGGAGGTGAGCAGTTCTTC	CASVAGGEQFF
TRBV9	13	TRBJ1-2	-	few	TGTGCCAGCAGCGTCCAGGGATACTATGGCTACACCTTC	CASSVQGYYGYTF
TRBV6-6	12	TRBJ2-4	TRBD2	once	TGTGCCAGCCGGGGAGGGAAAAACATTCAGTACTTC	CASRGGKNIQYF
TRBV6-2/TRBV6-3	14	TRBJ2-7	TRBD1	-	TGTGCCAGCAGTGGGTCCCGGGACAGGTACGAGCAGTACTTC	CASSGSRDRYEQYF
TRBV19	18	TRBJ1-2	TRBD1	once	TGTGCCAGTAGTATAGGGGACCGGGACAGGGACTCTAACTATGGCTACACCTTC	CASSIGDRDRDSNYGYTF
TRBV7-2	15	TRBJ2-7	TRBD2	-	TGTGCCAGCAGTATCCAAGCGGGGGGTAGCTACGAGCAGTACTTC	CASSIQAGGSYEQYF
TRBV10-3	15	TRBJ2-3	TRBD2	-	TGTGCCATCAGTGAGGAGCGGGAGGTGACAGATACGCAGTATTTT	CAISEEREVTDTQYF
TRBV6-2/TRBV6-3	14	TRBJ2-3	TRBD2	-	TGTGCCAGCAAGCGGGAGAAAATTTTGGATACGCAGTATTTT	CASKREKILDTQYF
TRBV12-3/TRBV12-4	13	TRBJ2-1	TRBD2	few	TGTGCCAGCAGTTTAGGGCTAGCGGATGAGCAGTTCTTC	CASSLGLADEQFF
TRBV20-1	14	TRBJ2-7	TRBD2	-	TGCAGTGCTAGAAGACTAGCGGGAGCCAACGAGCAGTACTTC	CSARRLAGANEQYF
TRBV28	14	TRBJ2-7	TRBD1	-	TGTGCCACACTACCGGGACAGGGACCCTACGAGCAGTACTTC	CATLPGQGPYEQYF
TRBV16	15	TRBJ1-5	TRBD1	-	TGTGCCAGCAGCCAGTCAGGGGGCAGCAATCAGCCCCAGCATTTT	CASSQSGGSNQPQHF
TRBV4-3	16	TRBJ2-7	-	-	TGCGCCAGCAGCCAAGATACGAGCCAGTCACCCTACGAGCAGTACTTC	CASSQDTSQSPYEQYF
TRBV9	14	TRBJ2-3	-	-	TGTGCCAGCAGCGTGATCGCCGGCACAGATACGCAGTATTTT	CASSVIAGTDTQYF
TRBV6-5	14	TRBJ2-7	TRBD1	-	TGTGCCAGCAGTTATGGGGGACAGACCTACGAGCAGTACTTC	CASSYGGQTYEQYF
TRBV21-1	16	TRBJ1-6	-	-	TGTGCCAGCAGCAAGAATAAAAACAGGGGAAATTCACCCCTCCACTTT	CASSKNKNRGNSPLHF
TRBV2	12	TRBJ2-7	-	few	TGTGCCAGCCTTGAATCCTCCTACGAGCAGTACTTC	CASLESSYEQYF
TRBV10-3	15	TRBJ2-5	TRBD1	-	TGTGCCATCAGCGGCGATACAGGGGTCAGGTCGACCCAGTACTTC	CAISGDTGVRSTQYF
TRBV10-3	15	TRBJ2-5	-	few	TGTGCCATCAGTGTCGCTGGGACGGCCCAAGAGACCCAGTACTTC	CAISVAGTAQETQYF
TRBV24-1	13	TRBJ2-3	-	-	TGTGCCACCAGTGACTCCGGTTGGGATACGCAGTATTTT	CATSDSGWDTQYF
TRBV20-1	15	TRBJ2-1	TRBD2	-	TGCAGTGCTAGATTCGGACTAGCGGGAGCGGCTGAGCAGTTCTTC	CSARFGLAGAAEQFF
TRBV13	16	TRBJ1-2	-	-	TGTGCCAGCAGCTCCTTGGGGACATCTTCCTACTATGGCTACACCTTC	CASSSLGTSSYYGYTF